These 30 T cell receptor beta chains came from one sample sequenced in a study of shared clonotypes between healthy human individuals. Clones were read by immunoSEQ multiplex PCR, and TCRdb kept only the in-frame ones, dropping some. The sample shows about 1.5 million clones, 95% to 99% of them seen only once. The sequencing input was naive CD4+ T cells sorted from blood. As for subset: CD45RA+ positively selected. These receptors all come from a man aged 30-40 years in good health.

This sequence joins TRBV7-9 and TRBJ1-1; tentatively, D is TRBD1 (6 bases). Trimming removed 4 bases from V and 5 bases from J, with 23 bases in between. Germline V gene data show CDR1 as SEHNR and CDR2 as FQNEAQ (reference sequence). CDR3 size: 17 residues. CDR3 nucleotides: TGTGCCAGCAGCTCTCGCAGGGACGATCAGGGGCGGACTGAAGCTTTCTTT. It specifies CASSSRRDDQGRTEAFF.

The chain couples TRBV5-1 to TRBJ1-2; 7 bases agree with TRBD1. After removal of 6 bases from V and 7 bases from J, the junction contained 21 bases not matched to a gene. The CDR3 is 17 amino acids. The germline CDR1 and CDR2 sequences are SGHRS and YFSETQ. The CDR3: CASTSRTGYGIKGGYTF. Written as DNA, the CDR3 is TGCGCCAGCACCTCCAGGACAGGATATGGGATAAAAGGTGGCTACACCTTC.

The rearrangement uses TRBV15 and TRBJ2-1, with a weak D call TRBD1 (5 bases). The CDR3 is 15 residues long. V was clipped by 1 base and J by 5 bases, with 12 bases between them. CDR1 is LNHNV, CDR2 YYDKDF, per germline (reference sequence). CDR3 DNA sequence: TGTGCCACCAGCAGAGTAGCAACAGGAAACAATGAGCAGTTCTTC. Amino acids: CATSRVATGNNEQFF.

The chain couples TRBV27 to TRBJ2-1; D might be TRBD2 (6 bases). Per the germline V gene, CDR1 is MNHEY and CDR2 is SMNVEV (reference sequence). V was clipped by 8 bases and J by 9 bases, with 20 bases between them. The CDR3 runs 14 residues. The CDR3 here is CASSFVGGSGEQFF. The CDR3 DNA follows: TGTGCCAGCTCCTTCGTTGGGGGGAGTGGTGAGCAGTTCTTC.

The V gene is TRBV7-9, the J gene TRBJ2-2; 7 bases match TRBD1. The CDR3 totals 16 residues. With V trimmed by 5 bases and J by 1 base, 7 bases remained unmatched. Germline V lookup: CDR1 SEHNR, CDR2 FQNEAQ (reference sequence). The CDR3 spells CASSPTGQLNTGELFF. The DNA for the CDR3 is TGTGCCAGCAGCCCCACGGGACAGCTGAACACCGGGGAGCTGTTTTTT.

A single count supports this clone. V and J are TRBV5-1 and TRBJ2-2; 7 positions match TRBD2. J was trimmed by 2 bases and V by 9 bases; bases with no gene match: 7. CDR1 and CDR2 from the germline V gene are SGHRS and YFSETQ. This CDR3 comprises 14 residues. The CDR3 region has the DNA TGCGCCACCCGGGAGCGGGGCAACACCGGGGAGCTGTTTTTT. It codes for CATRERGNTGELFF.

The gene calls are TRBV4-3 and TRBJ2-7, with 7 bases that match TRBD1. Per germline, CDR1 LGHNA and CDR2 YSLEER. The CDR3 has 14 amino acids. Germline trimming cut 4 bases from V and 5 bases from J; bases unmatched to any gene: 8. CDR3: CASSRDRDLDEQYF. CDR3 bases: TGCGCCAGCAGCCGCGACAGGGATTTGGACGAGCAGTACTTC.

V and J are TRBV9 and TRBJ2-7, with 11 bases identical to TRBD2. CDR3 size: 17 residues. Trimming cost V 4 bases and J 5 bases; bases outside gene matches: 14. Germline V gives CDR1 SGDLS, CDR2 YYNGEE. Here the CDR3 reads CASSPRTSGPWGDEQYF. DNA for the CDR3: TGTGCCAGCAGCCCCCGGACTAGCGGGCCGTGGGGGGACGAGCAGTACTTC.

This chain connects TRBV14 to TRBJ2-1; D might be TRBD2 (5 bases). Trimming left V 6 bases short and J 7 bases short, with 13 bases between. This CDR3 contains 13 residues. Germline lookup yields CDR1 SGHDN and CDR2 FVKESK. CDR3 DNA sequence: TGTGCCAGCAGTAGGTCCCGGAGGAATGAGCAGTTCTTC. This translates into CASSRSRRNEQFF.

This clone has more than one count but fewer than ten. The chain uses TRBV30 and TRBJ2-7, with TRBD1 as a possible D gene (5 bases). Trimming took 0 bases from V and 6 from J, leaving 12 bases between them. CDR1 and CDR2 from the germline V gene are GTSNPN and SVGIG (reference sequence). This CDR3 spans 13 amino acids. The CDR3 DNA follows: TGTGCCTGGAGTGTGCCAGGGCCGAGCGAGCAGTACTTC. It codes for CAWSVPGPSEQYF.

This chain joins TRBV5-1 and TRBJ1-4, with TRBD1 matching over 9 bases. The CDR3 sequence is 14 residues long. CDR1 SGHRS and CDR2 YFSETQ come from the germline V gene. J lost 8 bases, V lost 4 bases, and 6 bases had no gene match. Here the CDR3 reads CASSRTGASEKLFF. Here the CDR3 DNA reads TGCGCCAGCAGCCGGACAGGGGCATCGGAAAAACTGTTTTTT.

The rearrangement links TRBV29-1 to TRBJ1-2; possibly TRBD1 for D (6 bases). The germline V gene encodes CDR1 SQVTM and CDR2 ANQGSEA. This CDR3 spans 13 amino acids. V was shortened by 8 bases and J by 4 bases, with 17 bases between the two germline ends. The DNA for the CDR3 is TGCAGCCCCAGGAGGGGGGACGGCTATGGCTACACCTTC. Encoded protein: CSPRRGDGYGYTF.

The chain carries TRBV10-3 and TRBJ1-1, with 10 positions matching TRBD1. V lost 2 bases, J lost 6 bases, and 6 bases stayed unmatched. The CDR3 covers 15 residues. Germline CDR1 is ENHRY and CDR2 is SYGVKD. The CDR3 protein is CAISERAGTGAEAFF. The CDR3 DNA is TGTGCCATCAGTGAGCGCGCCGGGACAGGGGCTGAAGCTTTCTTT.

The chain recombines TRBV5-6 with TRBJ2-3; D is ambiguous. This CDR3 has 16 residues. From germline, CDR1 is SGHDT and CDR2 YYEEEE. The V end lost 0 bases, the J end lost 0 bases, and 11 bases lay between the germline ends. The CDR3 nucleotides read TGTGCCAGCAGCTTGGGGCATGTTGCTAGCACAGATACGCAGTATTTT. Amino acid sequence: CASSLGHVASTDTQYF.

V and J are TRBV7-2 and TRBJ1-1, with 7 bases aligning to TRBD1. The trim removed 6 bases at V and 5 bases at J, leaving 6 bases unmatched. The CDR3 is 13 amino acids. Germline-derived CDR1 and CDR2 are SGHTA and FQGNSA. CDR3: CASSTRQGTEAFF. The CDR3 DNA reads TGTGCCAGCAGTACAAGACAGGGTACTGAAGCTTTCTTT. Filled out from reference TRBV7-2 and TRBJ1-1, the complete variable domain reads GAGVSQSPSNKVTEKGKDVELRCDPISGHTALYWYRQSLGQGLEFLIYFQGNSAPDKSGLPSDRFSAERTGGSVSTLTIQRTQQEDSAVYLCASSTRQGTEAFFGQGTRLTVV.

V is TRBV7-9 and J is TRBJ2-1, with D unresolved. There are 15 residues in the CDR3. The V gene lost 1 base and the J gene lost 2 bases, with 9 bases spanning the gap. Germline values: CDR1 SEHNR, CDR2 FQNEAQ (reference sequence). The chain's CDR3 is CASSLGRQAYNEQFF. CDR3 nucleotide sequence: TGTGCCAGCAGCTTAGGCCGGCAGGCCTACAATGAGCAGTTCTTC. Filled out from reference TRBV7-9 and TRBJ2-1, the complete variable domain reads DTGVSQNPRHKITKRGQNVTFRCDPISEHNRLYWYRQTLGQGPEFLTYFQNEAQLEKSRLLSDRFSAERPKGSFSTLEIQRTEQGDSAMYLCASSLGRQAYNEQFFGPGTRLTVL.

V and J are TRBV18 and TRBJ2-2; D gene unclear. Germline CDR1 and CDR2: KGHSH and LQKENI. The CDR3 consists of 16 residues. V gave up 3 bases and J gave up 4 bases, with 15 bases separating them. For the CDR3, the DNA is TGTGCCAGCTCACCCCAACAGCGCCCCGGCACCGGGGAGCTGTTTTTT. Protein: CASSPQQRPGTGELFF.

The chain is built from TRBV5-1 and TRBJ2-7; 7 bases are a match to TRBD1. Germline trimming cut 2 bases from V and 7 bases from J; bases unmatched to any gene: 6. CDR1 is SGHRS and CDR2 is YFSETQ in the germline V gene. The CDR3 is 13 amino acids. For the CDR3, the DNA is TGCGCCAGCAGCTTAGGGACAGCCTGGGAGCAGTACTTC. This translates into CASSLGTAWEQYF.

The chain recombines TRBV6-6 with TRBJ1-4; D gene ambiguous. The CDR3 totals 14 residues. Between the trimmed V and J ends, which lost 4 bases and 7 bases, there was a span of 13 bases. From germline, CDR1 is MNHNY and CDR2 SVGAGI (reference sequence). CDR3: CASSWGPRGEKLFF. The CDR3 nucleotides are TGTGCCAGCAGTTGGGGTCCGCGGGGTGAAAAACTGTTTTTT.

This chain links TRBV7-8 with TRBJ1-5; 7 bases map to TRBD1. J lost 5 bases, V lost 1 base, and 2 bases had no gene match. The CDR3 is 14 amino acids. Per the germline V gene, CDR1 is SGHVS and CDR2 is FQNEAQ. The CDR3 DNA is TGTGCCAGCAGCTTAGGACAGGGCCATCAGCCCCAGCATTTT. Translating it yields CASSLGQGHQPQHF. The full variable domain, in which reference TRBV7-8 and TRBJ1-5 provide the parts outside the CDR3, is GAGVSQSPRYKVAKRGQDVALRCDPISGHVSLFWYQQALGQGPEFLTYFQNEAQLDKSGLPSDRFFAERPEGSVSTLKIQRTQQEDSAVYLCASSLGQGHQPQHFGDGTRLSIL.

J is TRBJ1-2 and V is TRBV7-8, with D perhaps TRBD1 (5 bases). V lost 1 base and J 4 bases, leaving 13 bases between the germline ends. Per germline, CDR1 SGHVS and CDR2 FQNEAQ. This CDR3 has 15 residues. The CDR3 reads CASSLEADTGYGYTF. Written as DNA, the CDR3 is TGTGCCAGCAGCTTAGAGGCGGACACAGGCTATGGCTACACCTTC.

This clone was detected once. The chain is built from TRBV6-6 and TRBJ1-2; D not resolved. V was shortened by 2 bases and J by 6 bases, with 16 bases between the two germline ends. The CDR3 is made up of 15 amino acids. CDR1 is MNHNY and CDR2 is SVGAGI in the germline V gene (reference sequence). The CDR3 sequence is CASSYGIWGPNGYTF. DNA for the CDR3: TGTGCCAGCAGTTACGGGATATGGGGTCCCAATGGCTACACCTTC.

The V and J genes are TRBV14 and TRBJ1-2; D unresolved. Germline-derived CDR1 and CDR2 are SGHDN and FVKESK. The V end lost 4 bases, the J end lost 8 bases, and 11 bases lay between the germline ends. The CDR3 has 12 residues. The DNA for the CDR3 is TGTGCCAGCAGCCCTAGAAACCGCGGCTACACCTTC. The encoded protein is CASSPRNRGYTF.

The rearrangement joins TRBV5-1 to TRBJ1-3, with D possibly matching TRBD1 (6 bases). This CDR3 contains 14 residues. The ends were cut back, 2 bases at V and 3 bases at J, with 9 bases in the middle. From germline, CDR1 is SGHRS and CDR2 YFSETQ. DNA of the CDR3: TGCGCCAGCAGCTTAACAGGGAATGGAAACACCATATATTTT. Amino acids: CASSLTGNGNTIYF.

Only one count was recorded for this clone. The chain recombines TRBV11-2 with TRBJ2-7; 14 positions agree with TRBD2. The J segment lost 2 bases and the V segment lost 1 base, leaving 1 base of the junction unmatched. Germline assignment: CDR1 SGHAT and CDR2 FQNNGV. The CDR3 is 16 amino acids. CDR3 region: CASSLAGLAGAYEQYF. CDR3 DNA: TGTGCCAGCAGCTTAGCGGGACTAGCGGGAGCCTACGAGCAGTACTTC.

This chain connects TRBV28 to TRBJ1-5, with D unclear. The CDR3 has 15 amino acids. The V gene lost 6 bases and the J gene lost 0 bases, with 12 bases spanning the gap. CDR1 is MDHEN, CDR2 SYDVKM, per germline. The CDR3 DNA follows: TGTGCCAGCAGCTCGGGAGTAGTTAGCAATCAGCCCCAGCATTTT. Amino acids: CASSSGVVSNQPQHF. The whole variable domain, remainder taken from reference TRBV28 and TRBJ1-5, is DVKVTQSSRYLVKRTGEKVFLECVQDMDHENMFWYRQDPGLGLRLIYFSYDVKMKEKGDIPEGYSVSREKKERFSLILESASTNQTSMYLCASSSGVVSNQPQHFGDGTRLSIL.

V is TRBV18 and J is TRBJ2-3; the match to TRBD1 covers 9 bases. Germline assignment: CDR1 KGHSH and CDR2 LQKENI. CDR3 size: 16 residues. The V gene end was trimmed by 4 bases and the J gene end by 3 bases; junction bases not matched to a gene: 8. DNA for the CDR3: TGTGCCAGCTCACAGACCGGGACAGGGCTTACAGATACGCAGTATTTT. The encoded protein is CASSQTGTGLTDTQYF.

CDR3 in amino acids: CSVEDNAKSYTEAFF. CDR3 nucleotide sequence: TGCAGCGTTGAAGATAACGCAAAGTCTTACACTGAAGCTTTCTTT. The gene calls are TRBV29-1 and TRBJ1-1, with D unresolved. Trimming took 0 bases from V and 3 from J, leaving 14 bases between them. CDR3 length equals 15 residues. CDR1 is SQVTM and CDR2 is ANQGSEA in the germline V gene. The full variable domain, rest sourced from reference TRBV29-1 and TRBJ1-1, is SAVISQKPSRDICQRGTSLTIQCQVDSQVTMMFWYRQQPGQSLTLIATANQGSEATYESGFVIDKFPISRPNLTFSTLTVSNMSPEDSSIYLCSVEDNAKSYTEAFFGQGTRLTVV.

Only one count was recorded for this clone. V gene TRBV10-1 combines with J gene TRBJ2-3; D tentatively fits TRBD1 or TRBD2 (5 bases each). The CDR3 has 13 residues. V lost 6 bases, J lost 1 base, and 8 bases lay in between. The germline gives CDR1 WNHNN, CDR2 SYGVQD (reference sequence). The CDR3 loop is CASSQGGTDTQYF. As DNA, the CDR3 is TGCGCCAGCAGCCAGGGAGGCACAGATACGCAGTATTTT.

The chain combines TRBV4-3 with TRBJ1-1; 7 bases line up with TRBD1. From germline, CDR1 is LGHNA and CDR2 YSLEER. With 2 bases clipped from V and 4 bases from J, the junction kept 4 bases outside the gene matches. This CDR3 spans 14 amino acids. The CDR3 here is CASSQTYRGTEAFF. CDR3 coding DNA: TGCGCCAGCAGCCAAACCTACAGGGGCACTGAAGCTTTCTTT.